This TCR beta chain emerged from a study of T cells in Graves' hyperthyroidism and ophthalmopathy. What was amplified from RNA transcripts were TCR beta CDR3 regions. Researchers ran a first-round RT-PCR on the TCR CDR3 using the HTBI primer set. TCRdb processed the multiplex PCR reads anew with MiXCR; each CDR3 protein has one entry. Altogether roughly 600,000 distinct CDR3 sequences are present, roughly 14% being singletons, with the ten largest covering around 12%. Comment on this clonotype: The antigen remains unidentified.

Germline V gives CDR1 MDHEN, CDR2 SYDVKM. The CDR3 is 17 amino acids. The J segment lost 5 bases and the V segment lost 5 bases, leaving 8 bases of the junction unmatched. General study points: Most clonotypes expanded in the thyroid (above 0.001) were also present in blood.

The J gene is TRBJ2-3, the V gene TRBV28; TRBD2 matches at 15 bases. The origin of this receptor is a woman aged 45-65 years with Graves' ophthalmopathy. Material for sequencing was blood. The CDR3 DNA reads TGTGCCAGCAGTCCCCGGACTAGCGGGAGGGCCGTAGATACGCAGTATTTT. Translating it yields CASSPRTSGRAVDTQYF.